The entry below describes one TCR beta chain. Its cognate antigen is unknown. This entry comes from a study of CD8 T cells in ankylosing spondylitis. Study-wide results and caveats: Several highly homologous variants made up a TCR beta motif, and this motif appeared characteristic of ankylosing spondylitis blood. CD8+ by phenotype, disease-linked clones were relatively rare in peripheral blood. Significant enrichment of disease-linked clones was reported in matched ankylosing spondylitis synovial fluid.

Quantitative molecular-barcoded 5'-RACE generated the TCR beta libraries. TCRdb analysed the 5' RACE reads with MiXCR anew, one entry per CDR3 protein. The data show 100,000 to 150,000 distinct CDR3 sequences, around 8.5% seen once. The CDR3 has 17 residues. Trimming took 4 bases from V and 2 from J, leaving 15 bases between them. Germline loops: CDR1 SGHTA, CDR2 FQGNSA. This TCR derives from a male donor with ankylosing spondylitis or in good health (not recorded which). Sequencing was carried out using blood, either unsorted or a sorted T cell fraction (not recorded which). This chain connects TRBV7-2 to TRBJ2-6, with D possibly being TRBD1 (5 bases). This CDR3 reads CASSWGPGPTGANVLTF. In DNA, the CDR3 is TGTGCCAGCAGCTGGGGCCCCGGGCCTACTGGGGCCAACGTCCTGACTTTC.